This T cell receptor beta chain derives from a study of Ad26.COV2.S vaccination and SARS-CoV-2 variants. Study-level results: The analyses of TCR breadth and depth may have understated the size of total T cell responses. It was reported that spike-specific CD8+ and CD4+ T cell responses were substantially broad after vaccination. Breadth measured for non-spike TCRs was similar across vaccine and placebo recipients.

Produced via immunoSEQ multiplex PCR; TCRdb's table is partial and in-frame only. The table shows 400,000 to 450,000 clones, with about nine tenths occurring only once. As for treatment: some 20 received Ad26.COV2.S at low or high dose, single or two shots; about 5 received placebo; per-sample allocation not given. Samples analyzed were those drawn on day 63 after the first vaccine or placebo injection. The CDR3 has 12 amino acids. V was clipped by 4 bases and J by 8 bases, with 11 bases between them. Germline V gene sequence: CDR1 PRHDT, CDR2 FYEKMQ (reference sequence). A remark on this clone: Its antigen is still unknown.

Sample: peripheral blood, taken in a trial of Ad26.COV2.S vaccine versus placebo. The TCR comes from a person aged 18-60 years who received the Ad26.COV2.S COVID-19 vaccine or a placebo. V usage is TRBV13 and J usage is TRBJ1-1, with D maybe TRBD1 (6 bases). The DNA of the CDR3 is TGTGCCAGCAGCTCCAGTGACAGGGAAGCTTTCTTT. Its translation: CASSSSDREAFF.